Shown below are 5 T cell receptor beta chains from a single sample sequenced in a study of blood T cell repertoires in COVID-19. Sequencing used immunoSEQ multiplex PCR; TCRdb keeps in-frame clones, though not all of them. The sample contains approximately 180,000 clones, more than 70% of which appear only once. The sequenced sample consisted of PBMCs or T cells enriched from blood (not recorded which). The receptors were sampled from a middle-aged man who had recovered from COVID-19.

This clone was observed once. The chain is built from TRBV15 and TRBJ2-7, with TRBD2 matching 7 bases. Unmatched junction bases numbered 3, after V lost 4 bases and J lost 3 bases. This CDR3 contains 13 residues. Germline-derived CDR1 and CDR2 are LNHNV and YYDKDF (reference sequence). For the CDR3, the DNA is TGTGCCACCAGCAAGCGGGGCGACTACGAGCAGTACTTC. The encoded protein is CATSKRGDYEQYF.

This rearrangement joins TRBV14 to TRBJ2-7; TRBD2 might be the D (6 bases). V was clipped by 3 bases and J by 2 bases, with 23 bases between them. The germline V gene encodes CDR1 SGHDN and CDR2 FVKESK. The CDR3 contains 18 residues. The chain's CDR3 is CASSHPPSGGTVPYEQYF. CDR3 nucleotides: TGTGCCAGCAGCCATCCCCCCTCAGGCGGGACCGTACCCTACGAGCAGTACTTC.

V gene TRBV7-9 combines with J gene TRBJ2-3; TRBD2 matches at 8 bases. This CDR3 has 16 amino acids. CDR1 SEHNR and CDR2 FQNEAQ come from the germline V gene (reference sequence). J gave up 5 bases and V 1 base, and 8 bases lay outside the gene matches. The CDR3 DNA reads as TGTGCCAGCAGCTTAGTGTCGGGAGGGCCGGGAGATACGCAGTATTTT. It yields the protein CASSLVSGGPGDTQYF.

V gene TRBV6-5 combines with J gene TRBJ1-1, with 7 bases lining up with TRBD1. V lost 6 bases and J lost 14; bases outside the gene matches: 9. The CDR3 runs 11 residues. In germline, CDR1 is MNHEY, CDR2 SVGAGI. The CDR3 DNA is TGTGCCAGCAGAACCGGGACAGCTATATTCTTT. Its protein is CASRTGTAIFF.

V is TRBV24-1 and J is TRBJ2-2; weak D call: TRBD2 (6 bases). Per the germline V gene, CDR1 is KGHDR and CDR2 is SFDVKD. The CDR3 runs to 15 residues. The germline V and J ends were trimmed by 5 bases and 4 bases, with 13 bases remaining between them. Written as DNA, the CDR3 is TGTGCCACCAGTGCTCAAGGGCGGGGCACCGGGGAGCTGTTTTTT. As protein: CATSAQGRGTGELFF.